These T cell receptor beta chains were read from a single sample in a study of Graves' ophthalmopathy and Graves' hyperthyroidism. TCRdb re-analysed the multiplex PCR reads in MiXCR, keeping a single row per CDR3 protein. Of almost 750,000 distinct CDR3 sequences detected, roughly 40% appear once; the ten largest clones hold approximately 43%. The specimen sequenced was peripheral blood. Every receptor here comes from an adult man with Graves' ophthalmopathy. The CDR3 runs from the conserved cysteine through the conserved F or W. The D gene is left open where the match is weak. A row's size may be missing; if present it is once, few, many or a size class.

TRBJ1-5 | many | TRBD1 | TRBV15 | CATSRGRQGGNQPQHF | TGTGCCACCAGCAGAGGAAGGCAGGGGGGCAATCAGCCCCAGCATTTT
TRBJ1-2 | . | TRBD1 | TRBV3-1 | CASSQGQGQFYGYTF | TGTGCCAGCAGCCAAGGACAGGGACAATTCTATGGCTACACCTTC
TRBJ1-6 | . | . | TRBV7-2 | CASSFRGVRRSPLHF | TGTGCCAGCAGCTTCAGGGGTGTTCGTCGGTCACCCCTCCACTTT
TRBJ2-7 | many | . | TRBV20-1 | CSARHRTRYEQYF | TGCAGTGCCAGACATCGGACGCGCTACGAGCAGTACTTC
TRBJ2-5 | few | . | TRBV10-3 | CASSRGSYQETQYF | TGTGCCAGCTCCAGGGGCAGCTACCAAGAGACCCAGTACTTC
TRBJ2-7 | . | . | TRBV14 | CASSLYRGGFEQYF | TGTGCCAGCAGCCTATACAGGGGAGGGTTCGAGCAGTACTTC
TRBJ1-6 | once | TRBD1 | TRBV2 | CASTPDRGSGSPLHF | TGTGCCAGCACACCGGACAGGGGATCTGGATCACCCCTCCACTTT
TRBJ2-5 | . | . | TRBV10-2 | CASGVKGNQETQYF | TGCGCCAGCGGTGTTAAAGGGAACCAAGAGACCCAGTACTTC
TRBJ1-5 | many | . | TRBV7-9 | CASGRGGLSNQPQHF | TGTGCCAGCGGCAGAGGGGGGCTTAGCAATCAGCCCCAGCATTTT
TRBJ1-5 | . | TRBD1 | TRBV2 | CASSARRLQGYVGNQPQHF | TGTGCCAGCAGTGCCCGAAGATTACAGGGGTATGTTGGCAATCAGCCCCAGCATTTT